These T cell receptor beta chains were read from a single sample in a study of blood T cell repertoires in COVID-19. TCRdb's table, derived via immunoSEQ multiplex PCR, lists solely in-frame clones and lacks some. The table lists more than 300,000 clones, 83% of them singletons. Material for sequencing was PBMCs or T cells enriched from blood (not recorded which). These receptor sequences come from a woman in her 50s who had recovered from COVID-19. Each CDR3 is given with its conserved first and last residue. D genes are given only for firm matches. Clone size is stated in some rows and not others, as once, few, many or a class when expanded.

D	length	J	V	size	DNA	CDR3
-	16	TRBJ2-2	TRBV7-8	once	TGTGCCAGCAGCCCTCTTGAGGGCACGAACACCGGGGAGCTGTTTTTT	CASSPLEGTNTGELFF
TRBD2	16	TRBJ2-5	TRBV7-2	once	TGTGCCAGCAGCTTAGCCCTAACTAGCGGAGTTGAGACCCAGTACTTC	CASSLALTSGVETQYF
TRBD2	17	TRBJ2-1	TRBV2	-	TGTGCCAGCAGACCCACTAGCGGGGGGGGAAGATACAATGAGCAGTTCTTC	CASRPTSGGGRYNEQFF
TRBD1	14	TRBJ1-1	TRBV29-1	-	TGCAGCGTGGCAAGGACAGGGGTGAACACTGAAGCTTTCTTT	CSVARTGVNTEAFF
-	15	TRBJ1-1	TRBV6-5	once	TGTGCCAGCTTCAGTCCCCGGGGGAGGGCCACTGAAGCTTTCTTT	CASFSPRGRATEAFF
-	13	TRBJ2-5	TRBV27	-	TGTGCCAGCAGTTTCGGGGGTCAAGAGACCCAGTACTTC	CASSFGGQETQYF
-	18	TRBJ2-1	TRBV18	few	TGTGCCAGCTCACCACCCCTCCCCGGGACATCCTTGTACAATGAGCAGTTCTTC	CASSPPLPGTSLYNEQFF
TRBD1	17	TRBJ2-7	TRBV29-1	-	TGCAGCGTTGATGGGGGAGTGGGGACAGGGGGCTCCTACGAGCAGTACTTC	CSVDGGVGTGGSYEQYF
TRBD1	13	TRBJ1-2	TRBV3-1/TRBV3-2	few	TGTGCCAGCAGCCCGGGACAGGGGTATGGCTACACCTTC	CASSPGQGYGYTF
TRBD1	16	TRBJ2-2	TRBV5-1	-	TGCGCCAGCAGCTTAACCGGGACAGGGGATGCCGGGGAGCTGTTTTTT	CASSLTGTGDAGELFF
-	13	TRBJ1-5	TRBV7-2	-	TGTGCCAGCAGCTTCGGGGATTTGCAGCCCCAGCATTTT	CASSFGDLQPQHF
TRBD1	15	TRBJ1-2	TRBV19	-	TGTGCCAGTAGTATAGATGGGGGACAGGGGTATGGCTACACCTTC	CASSIDGGQGYGYTF
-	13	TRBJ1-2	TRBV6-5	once	TGTGCCAGCAGTACCCGAGCGGGTTATGGCTACACCTTC	CASSTRAGYGYTF
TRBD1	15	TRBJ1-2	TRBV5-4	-	TGTGCCAGCAGCCGAAGTACAGGGGGCCACTATGGCTACACCTTC	CASSRSTGGHYGYTF
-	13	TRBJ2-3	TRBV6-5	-	TGTGCCAGCAGCCGATCAGGGGGGGATACGCAGTATTTT	CASSRSGGDTQYF
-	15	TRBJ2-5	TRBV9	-	TGTGCCAGCAGCGTTCGTTCAGGGTCGAGGGAGACCCAGTACTTC	CASSVRSGSRETQYF
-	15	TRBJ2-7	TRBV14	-	TGTGCCAGCAGCCATGGTGACGCGCGGTTCTACGAGCAGTACTTC	CASSHGDARFYEQYF
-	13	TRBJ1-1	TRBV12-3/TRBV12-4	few	TGTGCCAGCAGCCCCGTTTTAGGGGAACGAGCTTTCTTT	CASSPVLGERAFF
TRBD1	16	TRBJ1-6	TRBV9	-	TGTGCCAGCAGCCGGGCGAACAGGGGGCAGGGTTCACCCCTCCACTTT	CASSRANRGQGSPLHF
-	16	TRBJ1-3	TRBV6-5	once	TGTGCCAGCAGTTACTCTGGCCAATCCCCTGGAAACACCATATATTTT	CASSYSGQSPGNTIYF
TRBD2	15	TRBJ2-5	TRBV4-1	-	TGCGCCAGCAGCCAATCGGGGGGAGATCAAGAGACCCAGTACTTC	CASSQSGGDQETQYF
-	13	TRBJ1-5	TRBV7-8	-	TGTGCCACAGGGGAGGGCTTCGATCAGCCCCAGCATTTT	CATGEGFDQPQHF
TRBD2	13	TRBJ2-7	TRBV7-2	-	TGTGCCAGCAGCACGACTAGCGGCTACGAGCAGTACTTC	CASSTTSGYEQYF
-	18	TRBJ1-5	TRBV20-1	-	TGCAGTGCTAGTCTTATAACAGCGGGTCTTTTGGGCAATCAGCCCCAGCATTTT	CSASLITAGLLGNQPQHF
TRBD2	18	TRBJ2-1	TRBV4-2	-	TGTGCCAGCAGCTCCAGGAAGAGTAGCGGGGGCTCCTACAATGAGCAGTTCTTC	CASSSRKSSGGSYNEQFF
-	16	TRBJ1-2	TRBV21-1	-	TGTGCCAGCAGCGAAAAGACAGGTTCGGGAAACTATGGCTACACCTTC	CASSEKTGSGNYGYTF
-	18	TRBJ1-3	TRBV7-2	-	TGTGCCAGCAGCTTAGTGGCGGGTGGTTTAAGCTCTGGAAACACCATATATTTT	CASSLVAGGLSSGNTIYF
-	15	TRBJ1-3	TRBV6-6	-	TGTGCCAGCAGTTACTCGTCCCTCTCTGGAAACACCATATATTTT	CASSYSSLSGNTIYF
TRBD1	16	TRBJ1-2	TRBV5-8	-	TGTGCCAGCAGCTGGCTGGGACAGGGTAAGGACTATGGCTACACCTTC	CASSWLGQGKDYGYTF
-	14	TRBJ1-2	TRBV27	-	TGTGCCAGCAGTTTAGGCGGGGCAAACTATGGCTACACCTTC	CASSLGGANYGYTF
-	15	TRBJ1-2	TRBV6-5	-	TGTGCCAGCAGTCCCGGCGGGTTTTCAAAGTATGGCTACACCTTC	CASSPGGFSKYGYTF
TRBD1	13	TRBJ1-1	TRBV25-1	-	TGTGCCAGCAGTGGTCCAGGGGGAACTGAAGCTTTCTTT	CASSGPGGTEAFF
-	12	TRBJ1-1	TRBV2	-	TGTGCCAGCAGATATTCGAACACTGAAGCTTTCTTT	CASRYSNTEAFF
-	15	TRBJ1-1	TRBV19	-	TGTGCCAGTAGTTTCACGGGACACCTGAACACTGAAGCTTTCTTT	CASSFTGHLNTEAFF
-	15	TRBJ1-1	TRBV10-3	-	TGTGCCATCAGTGAGTACAGGACAGAGAACACTGAAGCTTTCTTT	CAISEYRTENTEAFF
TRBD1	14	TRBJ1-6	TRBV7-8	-	TGTGCCAGCAGCCTGCAGACAGGGGACTCACCCCTCCACTTT	CASSLQTGDSPLHF
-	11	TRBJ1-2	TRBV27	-	TGTGCCAGCAGTCGAGGCTATGGCTACACCTTC	CASSRGYGYTF
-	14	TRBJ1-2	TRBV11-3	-	TGTGCCAGCAGCCAGGGCGCCCCAGATCGTGGCTACACCTTC	CASSQGAPDRGYTF
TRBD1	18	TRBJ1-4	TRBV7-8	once	TGTGCCAGCAGCTTAATGCGTCCAGGGGGCATCACTAATGAAAAACTGTTTTTT	CASSLMRPGGITNEKLFF
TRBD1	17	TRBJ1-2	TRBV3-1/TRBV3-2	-	TGTGCCAGCAGCCAAGGGGTACAGACAGGGTTCTGGTATGGCTACACCTTC	CASSQGVQTGFWYGYTF
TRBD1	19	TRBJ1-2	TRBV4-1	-	TGCGCCAGCAGCCACGCCAGGGGGGACAGGGGGCGCAGGGACTATGGCTACACCTTC	CASSHARGDRGRRDYGYTF
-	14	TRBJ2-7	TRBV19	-	TGTGCCAGTAGTAGACAGATAGAGTCCTACGAGCAGTACTTC	CASSRQIESYEQYF
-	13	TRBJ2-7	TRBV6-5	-	TGTGCCAGCAGTTCAAGGAGCTACTACGAGCAGTACTTC	CASSSRSYYEQYF
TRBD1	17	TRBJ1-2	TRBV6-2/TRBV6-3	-	TGTGCCAGCCGCTACTTCCGGGACAGGGGACTCGGCTATGGCTACACCTTC	CASRYFRDRGLGYGYTF
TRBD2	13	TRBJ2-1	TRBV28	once	TGTGCCACAGCTAGCGGGTCTTCCAATGAGCAGTTCTTC	CATASGSSNEQFF
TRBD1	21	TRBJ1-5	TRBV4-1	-	TGCGCCAGCAGCCAAGAAGTTGGGGACAGGGCTCGGGCGGATAGCAATCAGCCCCAGCATTTT	CASSQEVGDRARADSNQPQHF
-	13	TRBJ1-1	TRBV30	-	TGTGCCTGGTCGGGACTTATGAACACTGAAGCTTTCTTT	CAWSGLMNTEAFF
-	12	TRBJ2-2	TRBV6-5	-	TGTGCCAGCCGACAGTACACCGGGGAGCTGTTTTTT	CASRQYTGELFF
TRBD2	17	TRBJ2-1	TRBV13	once	TGTGCCAGCAGCTCCTACTTAGCGGGAGTGTCCTACAATGAGCAGTTCTTC	CASSSYLAGVSYNEQFF
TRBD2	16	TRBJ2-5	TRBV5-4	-	TGTGCCAGCAGCTCCAATAGCGGGAGTGGATCAGAGACCCAGTACTTC	CASSSNSGSGSETQYF
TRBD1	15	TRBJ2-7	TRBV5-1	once	TGCGCCAGCAGCTTGGAAAACAGGGGAACCTACGAGCAGTACTTC	CASSLENRGTYEQYF
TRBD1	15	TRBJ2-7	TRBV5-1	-	TGCGCCAGCAGCTTGGCGGGACAGGGGGGCTACGAGCAGTACTTC	CASSLAGQGGYEQYF
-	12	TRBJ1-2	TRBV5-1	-	TGCGCCAGCAGCTTGGAGGGGGATGGCTACACCTTC	CASSLEGDGYTF
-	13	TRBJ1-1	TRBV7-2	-	TGTGCCAGCAGCTTAAGGGGGATCCCTGAAGCTTTCTTT	CASSLRGIPEAFF